A selection of T cell receptor beta chains follows, all from one sample in a study of persistence of HIV-infected CD4 T cells. Here immunoSEQ multiplex PCR was the method, and the copy in TCRdb shows in-frame clones only, minus some. The sample carries some 40,000 clones, around 85% recorded once. No antigen is known for these receptors. This sample comprised cultured CD4+ T cells from PBMCs, obtained from a patient who received antiretroviral therapy. All receptors come from an adult with HIV. The donor label of this sample is uncertain. Each CDR3 is given with its conserved first and last residue. The D gene is left open where the match is weak. Some rows mark clone size as missing; the rest say once, few, many or name a class of expanded clone.

d_call j_call v_call clone_size cdr3_aa cdr3_nt
TRBD1 TRBJ1-6 TRBV9 NA CASSVARDRVSGTLHF TGTGCCAGCAGCGTAGCGAGGGACAGGGTCTCTGGCACCCTCCACTTT
TRBD1 TRBJ1-4 TRBV6-1 NA CASSEGLGQGRTNEKLFF TGTGCCAGCAGTGAAGGACTGGGACAGGGGCGGACTAATGAAAAACTGTTTTTT
NA TRBJ1-3 TRBV5-8 NA CASSLGNSGNTIYF TGTGCCAGCAGCTTGGGGAATTCTGGAAACACCATATATTTT
TRBD1 TRBJ2-3 TRBV5-1 NA CASSLASDRSTDTQYF TGCGCCAGCAGCTTGGCTTCGGACAGGAGCACAGATACGCAGTATTTT
TRBD2 TRBJ2-3 TRBV9 NA CASSPGDYTDTQYF TGTGCCAGCAGCCCGGGGGACTACACAGATACGCAGTATTTT
TRBD1 TRBJ1-1 TRBV5-1 NA CASGTGPGTEAFF TGCGCCAGCGGGACAGGCCCGGGCACTGAAGCTTTCTTT
TRBD1 TRBJ2-7 TRBV25-1 NA CASSETTHRGRSHEQYF TGTGCCAGCAGTGAAACCACGCACAGGGGGCGCTCCCACGAGCAGTACTTC
NA TRBJ1-5 TRBV6-6 NA CASSSTGYQPQHF TGTGCCAGCAGTTCCACAGGGTATCAGCCCCAGCATTTT
NA TRBJ1-6 TRBV28 NA CASSYLQPEGNSPLHF TGTGCCAGCAGTTACCTTCAACCAGAAGGTAATTCACCCCTCCACTTT
TRBD1 TRBJ2-3 TRBV7-3 once CASSPRTGRGDTQYF TGTGCCAGCAGCCCCCGGACAGGTCGCGGGGATACGCAGTATTTT
TRBD1 TRBJ2-7 TRBV28 few CASSSNRGDEQYF TGTGCCAGCAGTTCCAACAGGGGTGACGAGCAGTACTTC
TRBD1 TRBJ1-2 TRBV28 NA CASRPPGTGGGSYGYTF TGTGCCAGCAGGCCTCCCGGGACAGGGGGCGGTAGCTATGGCTACACCTTC
TRBD2 TRBJ2-1 TRBV7-3 NA CASSPTGGYEQFF TGTGCCAGCAGCCCTACGGGGGGTTATGAGCAGTTCTTC
TRBD1 TRBJ1-5 TRBV10-2 NA CASSQDRGNQPQHF TGCGCCAGCTCACAGGACAGGGGCAATCAGCCCCAGCATTTT
NA TRBJ2-2 TRBV10-2 NA CASSGGAGELFF TGCGCCAGCAGTGGGGGGGCCGGGGAGCTGTTTTTT
NA TRBJ2-2 TRBV4-1 NA CASSQDTGELFF TGCGCCAGCAGCCAAGACACCGGGGAGCTGTTTTTT
NA TRBJ1-1 TRBV28 NA CASRRDRTLGNTEAFF TGTGCCAGCAGAAGGGACCGTACTCTGGGGAACACTGAAGCTTTCTTT
NA TRBJ2-7 TRBV7-9 NA CASSLSGGSYEQYF TGTGCCAGCAGCTTGTCCGGGGGATCCTACGAGCAGTACTTC
NA TRBJ1-1 TRBV7-9 NA CASSLEGGPAFF TGTGCCAGCAGCTTAGAAGGGGGTCCAGCTTTCTTT
NA TRBJ1-1 TRBV6-1 NA CASSEGRVSGEAFF TGTGCCAGCAGTGAAGGCAGGGTCTCCGGTGAAGCTTTCTTT
NA TRBJ2-1 TRBV28 NA CASSSSSAEQFF TGTGCCAGCAGTTCCTCCAGCGCTGAGCAGTTCTTC
TRBD2 TRBJ2-3 TRBV6-1 few CASSELAGGPDTQYF TGTGCCAGCAGTGAACTAGCGGGGGGCCCAGATACGCAGTATTTT
NA TRBJ1-5 TRBV28 NA CASSPAGDSNQPQHF TGTGCCAGCAGCCCCGCGGGGGACAGCAATCAGCCCCAGCATTTT
TRBD1 TRBJ2-3 TRBV10-1 NA CASSPDRGRDTQYF TGCGCCAGCAGCCCCGACAGGGGAAGGGATACGCAGTATTTT
NA TRBJ1-6 TRBV10-3 once CAISDAASGSPLHF TGTGCCATCAGTGATGCAGCCTCGGGTTCACCCCTCCACTTT
TRBD1 TRBJ1-2 TRBV5-1 NA CASSISGQGSYTF TGCGCCAGCAGCATATCGGGACAGGGGAGCTACACCTTC
TRBD1 TRBJ1-5 TRBV3-1/TRBV3-2 NA CASSPTGGDQPQHF TGTGCCAGCAGCCCGACAGGGGGGGATCAGCCCCAGCATTTT
NA TRBJ1-5 TRBV27 NA CANPDRDNQPQHF TGTGCCAACCCGGACAGAGACAATCAGCCCCAGCATTTT
TRBD2 TRBJ2-3 TRBV9 NA CASSTRWGGTDTQYF TGTGCCAGCAGCACCCGATGGGGGGGGACAGATACGCAGTATTTT
TRBD1 TRBJ2-5 TRBV18 NA CASSPTGGPRETQYF TGTGCCAGCTCACCAACAGGGGGTCCAAGAGAGACCCAGTACTTC
TRBD1 TRBJ2-3 TRBV7-9 NA CASSGQDPYF TGTGCCAGCAGTGGACAGGACCCGTATTTT
NA TRBJ1-5 TRBV6-1 NA CASSEIKAVGSNQPQHF TGTGCCAGCAGTGAAATTAAGGCCGTGGGTTCTAATCAGCCCCAGCATTTT
TRBD2 TRBJ2-7 TRBV20-1 NA CSASDLRLAGGYEQYF TGCAGTGCTAGTGACCTACGACTAGCGGGGGGTTACGAGCAGTACTTC
TRBD1 TRBJ1-5 TRBV19 NA CASRRQGENQPQHF TGTGCCAGTAGACGACAGGGGGAAAATCAGCCCCAGCATTTT
TRBD2 TRBJ2-1 TRBV24-1 few CATRLSGGAYNEQFF TGTGCCACCAGACTTAGCGGGGGAGCATACAATGAGCAGTTCTTC
TRBD2 TRBJ2-7 TRBV10-3 NA CAISESIRGGGEQYF TGTGCCATCAGTGAGTCGATTCGGGGGGGAGGCGAGCAGTACTTC
NA TRBJ1-3 TRBV19 NA CASSIVFAGQSSGNTIYF TGTGCCAGTAGTATAGTCTTTGCCGGACAGAGCTCTGGAAACACCATATATTTT
TRBD2 TRBJ2-3 TRBV5-4 NA CASSAGLEVTDTQYF TGTGCCAGCAGCGCGGGACTAGAAGTGACAGATACGCAGTATTTT
NA TRBJ1-6 TRBV28 few CASSLLGTRQSPLHF TGTGCCAGCAGTTTACTCGGGACAAGGCAATCACCCCTCCACTTT
NA TRBJ1-1 TRBV9 NA CASSRLSGRPNTEAFF TGTGCCAGCTCGCGTCTGTCAGGGCGCCCGAACACTGAAGCTTTCTTT
NA TRBJ2-3 TRBV6-1 NA CASSDRPTDTQYF TGTGCCAGCAGTGACCGACCCACAGATACGCAGTATTTT
NA TRBJ2-7 TRBV10-1 NA CASSESRGGEQYF TGCGCCAGCAGTGAGTCGAGGGGGGGCGAGCAGTACTTC
NA TRBJ2-1 TRBV18 NA CASSPTNNEQFF TGTGCCAGCTCACCTACCAACAATGAGCAGTTCTTC
TRBD1 TRBJ2-5 TRBV6-5 NA CASKLNRDSQETQYF TGTGCCAGCAAATTAAACCGGGACAGCCAAGAGACCCAGTACTTC
NA TRBJ1-1 TRBV19 NA CASSNNGNTEAFF TGTGCCAGTAGTAACAATGGGAACACTGAAGCTTTCTTT
TRBD1 TRBJ1-1 TRBV28 NA CASSFGQANTEAFF TGTGCCAGCAGTTTCGGACAGGCGAACACTGAAGCTTTCTTT